One and the same sample provided the 11 T cell receptor beta chains below, sequenced in a study of cytomegalovirus exposure and HLA in healthy donors. PCR was performed using 60 Vbeta and 13 Jbeta primers. Assay used: immunoSEQ multiplex PCR; TCRdb lists only in-frame clones, some missing. The profile shows about 130,000 clones, about 74% of them singletons. The specimen sequenced was PBMCs. These receptor sequences come from a man in his late teens or twenties in good health and CMV-seropositive.

The gene calls are TRBV19 and TRBJ2-7, with 7 bases identical to TRBD2. This CDR3 spans 15 amino acids. Germline CDR1 reads LNHDA; CDR2 reads SQIVND (reference sequence). With 2 bases clipped from V and 6 bases from J, the junction kept 10 bases outside the gene matches. The CDR3 reads CASSISGAGIGEQYF. CDR3 bases: TGTGCCAGTAGTATAAGCGGGGCAGGGATCGGCGAGCAGTACTTC.

The chain couples TRBV28 to TRBJ1-2; 7 bases map to TRBD1. The CDR3 is made up of 16 amino acids. Per the germline V gene, CDR1 is MDHEN and CDR2 is SYDVKM. Losses at the gene ends were 4 bases for V and 3 bases for J; bases not matched to a gene: 11. The CDR3 loop reads CASSSPGTANYYGYTF. CDR3 DNA: TGTGCCAGCAGTTCGCCGGGGACAGCCAACTACTATGGCTACACCTTC.

The table lists this clone with a few counts. This sequence joins TRBV30 and TRBJ2-6; a possible D gene is TRBD1 (5 bases). Trimming took off 7 bases at V and 4 bases at J, with 11 bases between the two ends. This CDR3 has 13 amino acids. Looked up from germline, CDR1 is GTSNPN and CDR2 is SVGIG (reference sequence). The CDR3 coding sequence is TGTGCCTTAGGGGTATCAGGGGCCAACGTCCTGACTTTC. Protein product: CALGVSGANVLTF.

This clone was seen only once. The V call is TRBV12-2, the J call TRBJ1-5; TRBD1 is the table's D call, not checked against the DNA. TRBV12-2 represents a pseudogene. This CDR3 has 20 residues. This CDR3 reads CASRLAAGGQGPYSNQPQHF. The CDR3, as DNA: TGTGCAAGTCGCTTAGCGGCTGGGGGACAGGGTCCGTATAGCAATCAGCCCCAGCATTTT.

V and J are TRBV19 and TRBJ1-5; 7 positions match TRBD1. CDR1 is LNHDA and CDR2 is SQIVND in the germline V gene (reference sequence). The junction had 8 bases not matched to a gene; V was cut back by 5 bases and J by 1 base. This CDR3 spans 16 amino acids. CDR3 residues: CASSSYRGSSNQPQHF. The CDR3 nucleotides read TGTGCCAGTAGTTCTTACAGGGGATCGAGCAATCAGCCCCAGCATTTT.

The chain has TRBV7-3 and TRBJ2-7; 8 nucleotides line up with TRBD1. The CDR3 sequence is 20 residues long. Germline lookup yields CDR1 SGHTA and CDR2 FQGTGA. The junction had 23 bases not matched to a gene; V was cut back by 5 bases and J by 2 bases. Written as DNA, the CDR3 is TGTGCCAGCAGCCTACCCCTACCGGGACAGGATTTTCCCGTGGCCTACGAGCAGTACTTC. Translating gives CASSLPLPGQDFPVAYEQYF.

The chain recombines TRBV6-1 with TRBJ1-1; a possible D gene is TRBD1 (5 bases). This CDR3 spans 13 amino acids. Looked up from germline, CDR1 is MNHNS and CDR2 is SASEGT. V was pared by 5 bases and J by 1 base, with 8 bases between. The CDR3 nucleotides are TGTGCCAGCAGTCCAGGGCGGAACACTGAAGCTTTCTTT. Its protein is CASSPGRNTEAFF.

This chain links TRBV10-3 with TRBJ2-3; 7 nucleotides align to TRBD2. The germline V gene encodes CDR1 ENHRY and CDR2 SYGVKD. The CDR3 runs 15 residues. V lost 11 bases to trimming and J lost 4 bases; unmatched junction nucleotides: 15. This CDR3 reads CASSRGGSLPDTQYF. The DNA for the CDR3 is TGTGCCTCCAGTCGGGGCGGGAGCTTGCCAGATACGCAGTATTTT.

The chain employs TRBV18 and TRBJ1-5; 8 bases line up with TRBD1. Germline CDR1 KGHSH, CDR2 LQKENI. Unmatched junction bases numbered 4, after V lost 2 bases and J lost 13 bases. The CDR3 consists of 12 residues. This CDR3 reads CASSPGGQGQHF. CDR3 in DNA: TGTGCCAGCTCACCAGGAGGACAGGGTCAGCATTTT.

This chain links TRBV27 with TRBJ2-3; D unclear. Germline V gene lookup returns CDR1 MNHEY and CDR2 SMNVEV (reference sequence). The CDR3 loop spans 12 amino acids. V lost 8 bases and J lost 0, with 6 bases in between. DNA for the CDR3: TGTGCCAGCCGCACTAGCACAGATACGCAGTATTTT. This translates into CASRTSTDTQYF.

The V gene is TRBV2, the J gene TRBJ1-3; the D is unclear. Germline-derived CDR1 and CDR2 are SNHLY and FYNNEI. V lost 4 bases and J 3 bases, leaving 7 bases between the germline ends. The CDR3 sequence is 13 residues long. CDR3 region: CASSGALGNTIYF. DNA for the CDR3: TGTGCCAGCAGTGGGGCACTTGGAAACACCATATATTTT.